The T cell receptor (beta chain) under discussion was sequenced for a study of CD8 T cells in ankylosing spondylitis. This clonotype was counted between two and nine times. TCRdb used MiXCR to reprocess the 5' RACE reads, holding one entry per CDR3 protein. The table has fewer than 400,000 distinct CDR3 sequences, under 15% seen once. The receptor comes from a male donor with ankylosing spondylitis or in good health (not recorded which). The material sequenced was blood, either unsorted or a sorted T cell fraction (not recorded which).

CDR3 in amino acids: CASSSWGGGDEQYF. In DNA form, the CDR3 reads TGCGCCAGCAGCTCCTGGGGCGGGGGCGACGAGCAGTACTTC. The chain recombines TRBV5-1 with TRBJ2-7; the D gene is possibly TRBD2 (7 bases). V lost 3 bases and J lost 5, with 15 bases in between. There are 14 residues in the CDR3. The germline V gene encodes CDR1 SGHRS and CDR2 YFSETQ.